This passage covers 27 T cell receptor beta chains from one sample sequenced in a study of blood T cell repertoires in COVID-19 (dated by TCRdb to the early 2020s). Library prep was done by the immunoSEQ multiplex PCR assay. The immuneACCESS repertoire file appears here via TCRdb, limited to in-frame rearrangements. These files lack a portion of the clones; in checked studies, under half of the deficit traces to unresolved V genes, and the cause of the others is not known. The sample table shows roughly 40,000 clones, and around 85% are seen once. The ten largest clones represent roughly a third of the sample. The sample taken for sequencing was peripheral blood. The receptors come from a woman over 75 with acute or convalescent COVID-19.

This chain uses TRBV19 with TRBJ1-1, with a possible D match to TRBD1 (6 bases). V was pared by 8 bases and J by 5 bases, with 15 bases between. The germline gives CDR1 LNHDA, CDR2 SQIVND (reference sequence). The CDR3 loop spans 13 amino acids. The CDR3 DNA is TGTGCCAGTCGGGACACCCAACGGACTGAAGCTTTCTTT. Residues: CASRDTQRTEAFF.

J is TRBJ2-2 and V is TRBV10-3; D gene ambiguous. V was cut by 3 bases and J by 6 bases, with 2 bases left in between. Germline V gives CDR1 ENHRY, CDR2 SYGVKD. The CDR3 is made up of 11 amino acids. This CDR3 is CAISDSGELFF. The CDR3 DNA reads TGTGCCATCAGTGACTCCGGGGAGCTGTTTTTT.

The chain uses TRBV2 and TRBJ1-5; 7 bases fit TRBD1. The CDR3 sequence is 15 residues long. The J segment lost 5 bases and the V segment lost 5 bases, leaving 9 bases of the junction unmatched. The germline V gene encodes CDR1 SNHLY and CDR2 FYNNEI. The CDR3 bases are TGTGCCAGCAGTTTGACAGGGAAGCCAGATCAGCCCCAGCATTTT. As protein: CASSLTGKPDQPQHF.

The count of this clone is one. This rearrangement joins TRBV18 to TRBJ2-3; 9 bases align to TRBD2. There are 15 residues in the CDR3. Unmatched junction bases numbered 1, after V lost 0 bases and J lost 3 bases. Germline V gives CDR1 KGHSH, CDR2 LQKENI. CDR3 in amino acids: CASSPPSGRTDTQYF. The CDR3, as DNA: TGTGCCAGCTCACCACCTAGCGGGAGAACAGATACGCAGTATTTT.

This clone was picked up one time. The V gene is TRBV15, the J gene TRBJ2-3, with D maybe TRBD1 (5 bases). This CDR3 region has 16 residues. Germline V CDR1 and CDR2: LNHNV, YYDKDF (reference sequence). Trimming stripped 0 bases from V and 1 base from J, with 11 bases between. DNA for the CDR3: TGTGCCACCAGCAGAGATAAAACAGGTGGCACAGATACGCAGTATTTT. Amino acids: CATSRDKTGGTDTQYF.

The chain joins TRBV19 to TRBJ2-1, with a tentative D call TRBD1 (6 bases). V was cut by 6 bases and J by 7 bases, with 13 bases left in between. There are 13 residues in the CDR3. Germline CDR1 reads LNHDA; CDR2 reads SQIVND (reference sequence). CDR3 in DNA: TGTGCCAGTAGCCTAACAGGGAGAAATGAGCAGTTCTTC. It encodes CASSLTGRNEQFF.

This chain links TRBV28 with TRBJ2-7; the D gene is possibly TRBD1 (6 bases). Trimming left V 0 bases short and J 4 bases short, with 13 bases between. The CDR3 runs to 15 residues. Per germline, CDR1 MDHEN and CDR2 SYDVKM. The CDR3 sequence is CASSLWGQRGYEQYF. CDR3 DNA: TGTGCCAGCAGTTTATGGGGCCAGAGGGGGTACGAGCAGTACTTC.

V is TRBV10-1 and J is TRBJ2-1, with 7 bases aligning to TRBD2. Germline CDR1 is WNHNN and CDR2 is SYGVQD (reference sequence). CDR3 length: 14 residues. Trimming removed 2 bases from V and 7 bases from J; junction bases left unmatched: 5. CDR3 DNA: TGCGCCAGCAGTGAGGGCGGGAGCCTTAATGAGCAGTTCTTC. Amino acid sequence: CASSEGGSLNEQFF.

This sequence joins TRBV7-9 and TRBJ2-1, with a possible D match to TRBD2 (6 bases). Germline V gene data show CDR1 as SEHNR and CDR2 as FQNEAQ (reference sequence). The V gene lost 6 bases and the J gene lost 7 bases, with 10 bases spanning the gap. The CDR3 runs 12 residues. In DNA, the CDR3 is TGTGCCAGCAGTCTACTAGCTAATGAGCAGTTCTTC. Protein sequence: CASSLLANEQFF.

The DNA for the CDR3 is TGTGCCAGCAGCCTCCAGGGTATCACTGAAGCTTTCTTT. It specifies CASSLQGITEAFF. V is TRBV11-2 and J is TRBJ1-1, with D possibly TRBD1 on 5 matching bases. The ends were cut back, 5 bases at V and 4 bases at J, with 11 bases in the middle. Germline CDR1 is SGHAT and CDR2 is FQNNGV. This CDR3 contains 13 residues.

The chain joins TRBV7-2 to TRBJ1-4; 11 positions match TRBD1. The CDR3 totals 16 residues. V was clipped by 5 bases and J by 7 bases; unmatched bases: 9. Germline-derived CDR1 and CDR2 are SGHTA and FQGNSA. This chain's CDR3 is CASSPLPGQGGEKLFF. In DNA, the CDR3 is TGTGCCAGCAGCCCCTTACCGGGACAGGGGGGTGAAAAACTGTTTTTT.

V gene TRBV5-1 combines with J gene TRBJ1-1, with D tentatively TRBD1 (5 bases). The CDR3 length is 13 residues. CDR1 is SGHRS and CDR2 is YFSETQ in the germline V gene. Trimming removed 0 bases at V and 3 bases at J, with 6 bases between. The CDR3 here is CASSLGQYTEAFF. For the CDR3, the DNA is TGCGCCAGCAGCTTGGGACAGTACACTGAAGCTTTCTTT.

CDR3 nucleotides: TGTGCCACCAGTGACCCTAGCGGGAGGGCCCCATGGGAGCAGTTCTTC. It encodes CATSDPSGRAPWEQFF. The gene calls are TRBV24-1 and TRBJ2-1; 12 bases map to TRBD2. This CDR3 spans 16 amino acids. V lost 4 bases, J lost 10 bases, and 10 bases stayed unmatched. The V gene's germline CDR1 is KGHDR and CDR2 SFDVKD.

V is TRBV7-9 and J is TRBJ2-3; no definite D call. Germline assignment: CDR1 SEHNR and CDR2 FQNEAQ (reference sequence). This CDR3 is built from 15 residues. V lost 1 base to trimming and J lost 2 bases, with 10 bases between them. CDR3 protein: CASSLVSGHTDTQYF. In nucleotides, the CDR3 is TGTGCCAGCAGCTTAGTCTCTGGGCACACAGATACGCAGTATTTT.

The V gene is TRBV2, the J gene TRBJ2-1; weak D call: TRBD2 (6 bases). Trimming stripped 1 base from V and 7 bases from J, with 14 bases between. CDR3 length: 15 residues. Germline lookup yields CDR1 SNHLY and CDR2 FYNNEI. CDR3 sequence: CASSEELTRINEQFF. Here the CDR3 DNA reads TGTGCCAGCAGTGAAGAGCTGACTAGGATTAATGAGCAGTTCTTC.

This chain links TRBV18 with TRBJ1-1; 8 bases line up with TRBD1. CDR3 length equals 16 residues. From germline, CDR1 is KGHSH and CDR2 LQKENI. Unmatched junction bases numbered 6, after V lost 3 bases and J lost 0 bases. The CDR3 loop reads CASSPRTGNMNTEAFF. CDR3 bases: TGTGCCAGCTCACCTCGGACAGGGAACATGAACACTGAAGCTTTCTTT.

The rearrangement uses TRBV28 and TRBJ1-1; 8 bases are shared with TRBD1. CDR1 is MDHEN, CDR2 SYDVKM, per germline. V lost 3 bases to trimming and J lost 7 bases; unmatched junction nucleotides: 10. The CDR3 totals 15 residues. The CDR3 sequence is CASSLGAGGANEAFF. The CDR3 DNA follows: TGTGCCAGCAGTTTGGGGGCAGGGGGCGCTAATGAAGCTTTCTTT.

This chain links TRBV3-1 (or the pseudogene TRBV3-2) with TRBJ2-7; 7 bases align to TRBD2. This CDR3 has 16 residues. Germline-derived CDR1 and CDR2 are LGHDT and YNNKEL (reference sequence). V lost 4 bases to trimming and J lost 2 bases; unmatched junction nucleotides: 11. The DNA of the CDR3 is TGTGCCAGCAGCCCCCGAGGCGCTAGCGGAACCTACGAGCAGTACTTC. Encoded protein: CASSPRGASGTYEQYF.

The CDR3 loop reads CASSPGLGGRADTQYF. The CDR3 region has the DNA TGTGCCAGCAGCCCGGGGTTAGGGGGAAGGGCAGATACGCAGTATTTT. The chain is built from TRBV3-1 (or the pseudogene TRBV3-2) and TRBJ2-3; weak D call: TRBD1 (6 bases). Germline assignment: CDR1 LGHDT and CDR2 YNNKEL (reference sequence). The CDR3 has 16 amino acids. Trimming stripped 4 bases from V and 4 bases from J, with 18 bases between.

This chain connects TRBV28 to TRBJ1-3; weak D call: TRBD1 (6 bases). This CDR3 is built from 16 residues. Trimming removed 6 bases at V and 2 bases at J, with 17 bases between. Germline CDR1 and CDR2: MDHEN and SYDVKM. For the CDR3, the DNA is TGTGCCAGCAGCCAAACCTCCGGGACAACTGGAAACACCATATATTTT. Its translation is CASSQTSGTTGNTIYF.

The rearrangement joins TRBV30 to TRBJ2-7; D remains unclear. CDR1 is GTSNPN and CDR2 is SVGIG in the germline V gene (reference sequence). Deletions cut 0 bases from V and 3 bases from J, with 6 bases between. The length of the CDR3 is 12 residues. The DNA of the CDR3 is TGTGCCTGGAGTGTACACCGCTACGAGCAGTACTTC. This encodes CAWSVHRYEQYF.

The chain carries TRBV30 and TRBJ2-5; D possibly corresponds to TRBD1 (5 bases). Germline lookup yields CDR1 GTSNPN and CDR2 SVGIG (reference sequence). The V and J ends lost 8 bases and 4 bases respectively, with 23 bases between them. The CDR3 is made up of 15 amino acids. The CDR3 loop is CAAHPPLGVRETQYF. The DNA of the CDR3 is TGTGCCGCTCACCCCCCCCTAGGGGTACGAGAGACCCAGTACTTC. Full variable domain (rest looked up from reference TRBV30 and TRBJ2-5): SQTIHQWPATLVQPVGSPLSLECTVEGTSNPNLYWYRQAAGRGLQLLFYSVGIGQISSEVPQNLSASRPQDRQFILSSKKLLLSDSGFYLCAAHPPLGVRETQYFGPGTRLLVL.

The V call is TRBV6-5, the J call TRBJ1-1, with D uncertain. This CDR3 is built from 12 residues. The V and J ends lost 3 bases and 1 base respectively, with 3 bases between them. Germline V gene lookup returns CDR1 MNHEY and CDR2 SVGAGI. The CDR3: CASSYQNTEAFF. The CDR3 coding sequence is TGTGCCAGCAGTTATCAGAACACTGAAGCTTTCTTT.

DNA of the CDR3: TGTGCCAGCAGTGAGCGGAGAGAGAACTATGGCTACACCTTC. Its protein product is CASSERRENYGYTF. The V call is TRBV2, the J call TRBJ1-2; no clear D gene. Germline values: CDR1 SNHLY, CDR2 FYNNEI. CDR3 length: 14 residues. Trimming shortened V by 3 bases and J by 2 bases, and 10 bases separated the two germline ends.

The rearrangement links TRBV21-1 to TRBJ2-5; the D call in the table, TRBD2, was not verified against the DNA. TRBV21-1 is a listed pseudogene. CDR3 size: 13 residues. Here the CDR3 reads CASSKPYEETQYF. In DNA, the CDR3 is TGTGCCAGCAGCAAACCTTATGAAGAGACCCAGTACTTC.

The chain uses TRBV7-2 and TRBJ2-2; 14 bases map to TRBD2. CDR1 and CDR2 from the germline V gene are SGHTA and FQGNSA. The J segment lost 6 bases and the V segment lost 5 bases, leaving 14 bases of the junction unmatched. The CDR3 is 19 amino acids. The CDR3, as DNA: TGTGCCAGCAGCCCCAGGACTAGCGGGAGGCCCTCGTCCTCCGGGGAGCTGTTTTTT. This codes for CASSPRTSGRPSSSGELFF.

The V and J genes are TRBV11-2 and TRBJ1-1, with D perhaps TRBD1 (6 bases). Germline values: CDR1 SGHAT, CDR2 FQNNGV. This CDR3 has 16 residues. V was cut by 1 base and J by 6 bases, with 18 bases left in between. CDR3 amino acids: CASSLVILRGGSEAFF. CDR3 bases: TGTGCCAGCAGCTTAGTGATTCTTAGGGGGGGTTCTGAAGCTTTCTTT.